The entry below gives a single T cell receptor beta chain sequence along with its context. Its antigen is currently unknown. CDR1 and CDR2 (germline): DFQATT, SNEGSKA (reference sequence). Trimming took 8 bases from V and 6 from J, leaving 13 bases between them. The CDR3 runs to 11 residues. It was with 60 Vbeta and 13 Jbeta primers that the PCR ran. Sequencing was performed with immunoSEQ multiplex PCR; in TCRdb, only in-frame clones are kept and a portion is missing. Its clone listing holds around 200,000 clones. The data stem from a study of cytomegalovirus exposure and HLA in healthy donors. General observations from the study: A later analysis associated 15,000 or so TCR beta sequences with HLA alleles at a 0.05 false discovery rate.

The sequencing input was PBMCs. The rearrangement uses TRBV20-1 and TRBJ1-1; no firm D call. The TCR comes from a woman between 18 and 30 years old in good health and CMV-seropositive. The CDR3 loop is CSLVPGAEAFF. In DNA form, the CDR3 reads TGCAGTCTCGTCCCCGGGGCTGAAGCTTTCTTT.